The next 10 T cell receptor beta chains were all read from a single sample in a study of blood T cell repertoires in COVID-19. Produced via immunoSEQ multiplex PCR; TCRdb's table is partial and in-frame only. This table holds about 200,000 clones, less than 85% found once. The specimen was PBMCs or T cells enriched from blood (not recorded which). The receptors come from a woman between 55 and 75 years old with acute COVID-19.

This sequence joins TRBV11-2 and TRBJ1-1; D gene unclear. The CDR3 loop spans 13 amino acids. Trimming shortened V by 5 bases and J by 1 base, and 8 bases separated the two germline ends. The germline V gene has CDR1 SGHAT and CDR2 FQNNGV. The CDR3 DNA follows: TGTGCCAGCAGCCAGACGGGGAACACTGAAGCTTTCTTT. It is translated as CASSQTGNTEAFF.

The chain is built from TRBV4-3 and TRBJ1-1; D might be TRBD1 (6 bases). CDR3 length: 13 residues. Germline V CDR1 and CDR2: LGHNA, YSLEER. Trimming left V 4 bases short and J 7 bases short, with 13 bases between. The CDR3 loop is CASSPPRGGEAFF. The CDR3 DNA follows: TGCGCCAGCAGCCCCCCCAGAGGGGGTGAAGCTTTCTTT.

The chain employs TRBV24-1 and TRBJ2-3; TRBD1 agrees at 7 bases. With 4 bases clipped from V and 3 bases from J, the junction kept 6 bases outside the gene matches. Germline V gene lookup returns CDR1 KGHDR and CDR2 SFDVKD. This CDR3 spans 15 amino acids. The CDR3 DNA reads TGTGCCACCAGTGAACCGGGACAGATAACAGATACGCAGTATTTT. Protein: CATSEPGQITDTQYF.

The chain recombines TRBV11-2 with TRBJ2-1, with D tentatively TRBD2 (5 bases). The CDR3 contains 13 residues. The V and J ends lost 4 bases and 6 bases respectively, with 10 bases between them. Germline CDR1 SGHAT, CDR2 FQNNGV. This chain's CDR3 is CASSSLGVNEQFF. CDR3 nucleotides: TGTGCCAGCAGCTCACTAGGTGTCAATGAGCAGTTCTTC. Filled out from reference TRBV11-2 and TRBJ2-1, the complete variable domain reads EAGVAQSPRYKIIEKRQSVAFWCNPISGHATLYWYQQILGQGPKLLIQFQNNGVVDDSQLPKDRFSAERLKGVDSTLKIQPAKLEDSAVYLCASSSLGVNEQFFGPGTRLTVL.

The chain uses TRBV5-1 and TRBJ2-7; TRBD2 matches at 14 bases. The CDR3 loop spans 18 amino acids. V was clipped by 4 bases and J by 6 bases; unmatched bases: 15. Germline V gives CDR1 SGHRS, CDR2 YFSETQ. The CDR3: CASSRHGTSGSSPSEQYF. Written as DNA, the CDR3 is TGCGCCAGCAGCAGACACGGGACTAGCGGGAGTTCCCCTTCCGAGCAGTACTTC.

The V call is TRBV7-2, the J call TRBJ2-1; D uncertain. The CDR3 covers 14 residues. The V and J ends lost 5 bases and 0 bases respectively, with 8 bases between them. From germline, CDR1 is SGHTA and CDR2 FQGNSA. This chain's CDR3 is CASSPKSSYNEQFF. The CDR3 bases are TGTGCCAGCAGCCCGAAGAGCTCCTACAATGAGCAGTTCTTC.

This clone showed up many times. The gene calls are TRBV28 and TRBJ2-2, with 8 bases fitting TRBD2. With V trimmed by 8 bases and J by 7 bases, 12 bases remained unmatched. The V gene's germline CDR1 is MDHEN and CDR2 SYDVKM. This CDR3 is 15 amino acids long. CDR3 residues: CASHAAGARGGELFF. CDR3 coding DNA: TGTGCCAGCCACGCAGCGGGGGCTCGGGGCGGGGAGCTGTTTTTT.

This sequence joins TRBV10-3 and TRBJ2-2; 9 bases fit TRBD2. J gave up 6 bases and V 10 bases, and 9 bases lay outside the gene matches. CDR1 is ENHRY, CDR2 SYGVKD, per germline. This CDR3 is 14 amino acids long. This CDR3 reads CATGTSPDPGELFF. CDR3 bases: TGTGCCACTGGGACTAGCCCCGACCCCGGGGAGCTGTTTTTT.

This clone was seen just once. V and J are TRBV28 and TRBJ2-5; 7 bases agree with TRBD1. The CDR3 is 13 residues long. The V gene's germline CDR1 is MDHEN and CDR2 SYDVKM. Unmatched junction bases numbered 7, after V lost 7 bases and J lost 5 bases. The CDR3 nucleotides are TGTGCCAGCAATTATGGGACAGACGAGACCCAGTACTTC. It is translated as CASNYGTDETQYF.

The chain carries TRBV7-2 and TRBJ2-4, with 11 bases that match TRBD2. This CDR3 spans 14 amino acids. The trim removed 4 bases at V and 7 bases at J, leaving 3 bases unmatched. Germline V CDR1 and CDR2: SGHTA, FQGNSA. The CDR3, as DNA: TGTGCCAGCAGCTCAGCTAGCGGGGGGAACATTCAGTACTTC. It specifies CASSSASGGNIQYF.